The rows below give T cell receptor beta chains drawn from one sample of a study of blood T cell repertoires in COVID-19. The table came from immunoSEQ multiplex PCR; TCRdb's copy has only in-frame clones and leaves some out. The profile covers 85,000 to 130,000 clones, with 85% to 90% appearing a single time and roughly 4.6% taken by the ten largest. Source material: peripheral blood. The receptor source for this set is a human donor in a cohort sampled during active COVID-19. Both conserved end residues are part of each CDR3. D genes are given only for firm matches. Only some rows state a clone size, as once, few, many or a class for expanded clones.

D gene: TRBD1
J gene: TRBJ1-5
V gene: TRBV28
clone size: -
CDR3 protein: CASSLSVWRVGTGGNQPQHF
CDR3 DNA: TGTGCCAGCAGTTTATCGGTATGGCGAGTGGGGACAGGTGGCAATCAGCCCCAGCATTTT

D gene: -
J gene: TRBJ2-3
V gene: TRBV28
clone size: once
CDR3 protein: CASSFFAAGKSDTQYF
CDR3 DNA: TGTGCCAGCAGTTTCTTCGCCGCGGGGAAATCAGATACGCAGTATTTT

D gene: TRBD1
J gene: TRBJ1-1
V gene: TRBV2
clone size: -
CDR3 protein: CASRDGQGESKAFF
CDR3 DNA: TGTGCCAGCAGGGATGGACAGGGGGAAAGTAAAGCTTTCTTT

D gene: -
J gene: TRBJ1-2
V gene: TRBV4-3
clone size: -
CDR3 protein: CASSQDTTLGAGYGYTF
CDR3 DNA: TGCGCCAGCAGCCAAGATACGACTTTAGGAGCGGGCTATGGCTACACCTTC

D gene: -
J gene: TRBJ1-2
V gene: TRBV28
clone size: -
CDR3 protein: CASSSLKFLYGYTF
CDR3 DNA: TGTGCCAGCAGTAGCCTAAAATTTCTTTATGGCTACACCTTC

D gene: -
J gene: TRBJ2-1
V gene: TRBV4-1
clone size: -
CDR3 protein: CASSQQGNSYNEQFF
CDR3 DNA: TGCGCCAGCAGCCAGCAGGGTAACTCCTACAATGAGCAGTTCTTC

D gene: TRBD2
J gene: TRBJ2-1
V gene: TRBV7-8
clone size: -
CDR3 protein: CASSPSRTSANNEQFF
CDR3 DNA: TGTGCCAGCAGTCCATCCCGGACTAGCGCGAACAATGAGCAGTTCTTC

D gene: TRBD1
J gene: TRBJ1-1
V gene: TRBV12-3/TRBV12-4
clone size: -
CDR3 protein: CASRSPTGVAFF
CDR3 DNA: TGTGCCAGCAGATCACCGACAGGGGTTGCTTTCTTT

D gene: TRBD1
J gene: TRBJ1-3
V gene: TRBV11-2
clone size: once
CDR3 protein: CASSSPTGGNTIYF
CDR3 DNA: TGTGCCAGCAGCTCTCCGACAGGGGGAAACACCATATATTTT

D gene: TRBD1
J gene: TRBJ2-1
V gene: TRBV11-2
clone size: once
CDR3 protein: CASSFSWDLGTGTSNEQFF
CDR3 DNA: TGTGCCAGCAGCTTCTCGTGGGACCTCGGGACAGGGACTTCCAATGAGCAGTTCTTC

D gene: TRBD2
J gene: TRBJ2-1
V gene: TRBV19
clone size: -
CDR3 protein: CASSGLAGGPRSYNEQFF
CDR3 DNA: TGTGCCAGTAGCGGACTAGCGGGGGGGCCGCGCTCCTACAATGAGCAGTTCTTC

D gene: -
J gene: TRBJ2-5
V gene: TRBV7-2
clone size: once
CDR3 protein: CASSPRKGTNQETQYF
CDR3 DNA: TGTGCCAGCAGCCCCCGCAAGGGGACAAACCAAGAGACCCAGTACTTC

D gene: -
J gene: TRBJ2-7
V gene: TRBV24-1
clone size: once
CDR3 protein: CATSRAEGDEQYF
CDR3 DNA: TGTGCCACCAGCCGAGCAGAGGGGGACGAGCAGTACTTC

D gene: TRBD2
J gene: TRBJ2-1
V gene: TRBV19
clone size: -
CDR3 protein: CASSIGLADYNEQFF
CDR3 DNA: TGTGCCAGTAGTATCGGACTAGCGGATTACAATGAGCAGTTCTTC

D gene: TRBD2
J gene: TRBJ2-1
V gene: TRBV9
clone size: -
CDR3 protein: CASSVHPSGNYNEQFF
CDR3 DNA: TGTGCCAGCAGCGTCCACCCTAGCGGGAACTACAATGAGCAGTTCTTC

D gene: -
J gene: TRBJ2-1
V gene: TRBV6-6
clone size: once
CDR3 protein: CASTTRSPDNEQFF
CDR3 DNA: TGTGCCAGCACGACTAGATCTCCGGACAATGAGCAGTTCTTC

D gene: -
J gene: TRBJ2-1
V gene: TRBV6-5
clone size: -
CDR3 protein: CASSYSGSSTNEQFF
CDR3 DNA: TGTGCCAGCAGTTACTCCGGGAGCAGCACCAATGAGCAGTTCTTC

D gene: TRBD2
J gene: TRBJ2-1
V gene: TRBV18
clone size: -
CDR3 protein: CASSPPPGGTQFF
CDR3 DNA: TGTGCCAGCTCACCCCCCCCGGGGGGAACGCAGTTCTTC

D gene: TRBD2
J gene: TRBJ2-7
V gene: TRBV28
clone size: -
CDR3 protein: CASSSPLAGVLGYEQYF
CDR3 DNA: TGTGCCAGCAGTTCCCCCCTAGCGGGAGTTTTGGGCTACGAGCAGTACTTC

D gene: -
J gene: TRBJ2-3
V gene: TRBV11-3
clone size: -
CDR3 protein: CASSLVGQRADTQYF
CDR3 DNA: TGTGCCAGCAGCTTAGTTGGACAGAGAGCAGATACGCAGTATTTT

D gene: -
J gene: TRBJ2-2
V gene: TRBV3-1/TRBV3-2
clone size: -
CDR3 protein: CASTQDVLAANTGELFF
CDR3 DNA: TGTGCCAGCACACAAGATGTACTAGCAGCGAACACCGGGGAGCTGTTTTTT

D gene: -
J gene: TRBJ2-3
V gene: TRBV5-4
clone size: -
CDR3 protein: CASTLGLDSLDTQYF
CDR3 DNA: TGTGCCAGCACTTTGGGGCTTGATAGTTTAGATACGCAGTATTTT

D gene: -
J gene: TRBJ2-1
V gene: TRBV7-6
clone size: -
CDR3 protein: CASSIGGRRNEQFF
CDR3 DNA: TGTGCCAGCAGCATAGGAGGCCGGCGCAATGAGCAGTTCTTC

D gene: -
J gene: TRBJ1-6
V gene: TRBV6-1
clone size: -
CDR3 protein: CASSEARDSPLHF
CDR3 DNA: TGTGCCAGCAGTGAAGCGAGAGATTCACCCCTCCACTTT

D gene: TRBD1
J gene: TRBJ1-6
V gene: TRBV2
clone size: -
CDR3 protein: CAGGTGRFDSPLHF
CDR3 DNA: TGTGCCGGTGGGACAGGGCGATTTGATTCACCCCTCCACTTT

D gene: -
J gene: TRBJ1-2
V gene: TRBV6-2/TRBV6-3
clone size: few
CDR3 protein: CASSYGPTMHGYTF
CDR3 DNA: TGTGCCAGCAGTTACGGCCCGACTATGCATGGCTACACCTTC

D gene: TRBD2
J gene: TRBJ2-3
V gene: TRBV15
clone size: -
CDR3 protein: CATSRTGTSKDTQYF
CDR3 DNA: TGTGCCACCAGCAGAACCGGGACTAGCAAAGATACGCAGTATTTT

D gene: -
J gene: TRBJ1-1
V gene: TRBV6-1
clone size: -
CDR3 protein: CASSEVVTEAFF
CDR3 DNA: TGTGCCAGCAGTGAAGTAGTGACTGAAGCTTTCTTT

D gene: -
J gene: TRBJ2-3
V gene: TRBV11-2
clone size: -
CDR3 protein: CASSLGAGNTDTQYF
CDR3 DNA: TGTGCCAGCAGCTTAGGTGCAGGAAACACAGATACGCAGTATTTT

D gene: TRBD1
J gene: TRBJ1-1
V gene: TRBV25-1
clone size: -
CDR3 protein: CASTRTPGQGSSGTEAFF
CDR3 DNA: TGTGCCAGCACCAGAACTCCGGGACAGGGTTCTTCTGGCACTGAAGCTTTCTTT

D gene: -
J gene: TRBJ2-7
V gene: TRBV7-3
clone size: -
CDR3 protein: CASSLTHGEEQYF
CDR3 DNA: TGTGCCAGCAGCTTAACGCACGGGGAGGAGCAGTACTTC

D gene: -
J gene: TRBJ1-1
V gene: TRBV2
clone size: -
CDR3 protein: CASTTPGDTEAFF
CDR3 DNA: TGTGCCAGCACAACCCCCGGGGACACTGAAGCTTTCTTT

D gene: -
J gene: TRBJ2-5
V gene: TRBV2
clone size: -
CDR3 protein: CASSALSGSLKETQYF
CDR3 DNA: TGTGCCAGCAGCGCCCTATCGGGGTCCTTAAAAGAGACCCAGTACTTC

D gene: TRBD2
J gene: TRBJ2-5
V gene: TRBV28
clone size: once
CDR3 protein: CASSLIAGDGTQYF
CDR3 DNA: TGTGCCAGCAGTTTAATAGCGGGAGATGGGACCCAGTACTTC

D gene: -
J gene: TRBJ2-5
V gene: TRBV5-6
clone size: once
CDR3 protein: CASSRPGKFQETQYF
CDR3 DNA: TGTGCCAGCAGCCGTCCGGGGAAATTTCAAGAGACCCAGTACTTC

D gene: -
J gene: TRBJ2-7
V gene: TRBV30
clone size: -
CDR3 protein: CAWSAPSDDHGYEQYF
CDR3 DNA: TGTGCCTGGAGTGCCCCCTCCGATGATCACGGCTACGAGCAGTACTTC

D gene: -
J gene: TRBJ2-5
V gene: TRBV5-4
clone size: -
CDR3 protein: CASSRTQGSQETQYF
CDR3 DNA: TGTGCCAGCAGCCGGACCCAGGGCTCGCAAGAGACCCAGTACTTC

D gene: -
J gene: TRBJ1-2
V gene: TRBV24-1
clone size: -
CDR3 protein: CATSASREGRNYGYTF
CDR3 DNA: TGTGCCACCAGTGCGTCCCGAGAGGGGAGGAACTATGGCTACACCTTC

D gene: -
J gene: TRBJ2-7
V gene: TRBV6-5
clone size: few
CDR3 protein: CASRASGFPSYEQYF
CDR3 DNA: TGTGCCAGCAGGGCAAGCGGGTTCCCCTCCTACGAGCAGTACTTC

D gene: -
J gene: TRBJ2-7
V gene: TRBV19
clone size: -
CDR3 protein: CASSSAPGYEQYF
CDR3 DNA: TGTGCCAGTAGTAGCGCTCCCGGTTACGAGCAGTACTTC

D gene: TRBD1
J gene: TRBJ1-1
V gene: TRBV29-1
clone size: -
CDR3 protein: CSVELHGQGGEAFF
CDR3 DNA: TGCAGCGTTGAATTGCATGGACAGGGTGGTGAAGCTTTCTTT

D gene: TRBD2
J gene: TRBJ2-1
V gene: TRBV28
clone size: -
CDR3 protein: CASSLAGVKFF
CDR3 DNA: TGTGCCAGCAGTTTAGCGGGAGTGAAATTCTTC

D gene: -
J gene: TRBJ2-1
V gene: TRBV7-8
clone size: -
CDR3 protein: CASSERLLVSSHEQFF
CDR3 DNA: TGTGCCAGCAGCGAACGTTTACTAGTAAGCAGCCATGAGCAGTTCTTC

D gene: TRBD2
J gene: TRBJ2-7
V gene: TRBV3-1/TRBV3-2
clone size: -
CDR3 protein: CASSNLAEEYF
CDR3 DNA: TGTGCCAGCAGCAATCTAGCGGAGGAGTACTTC

D gene: TRBD1
J gene: TRBJ1-2
V gene: TRBV2
clone size: -
CDR3 protein: CASSTTGNYGYTF
CDR3 DNA: TGTGCCAGCAGTACGACAGGGAACTATGGCTACACCTTC

D gene: TRBD1
J gene: TRBJ1-6
V gene: TRBV6-2/TRBV6-3
clone size: -
CDR3 protein: CASSYHRGGSPLHF
CDR3 DNA: TGTGCCAGCAGTTACCACAGGGGAGGCTCACCCCTCCACTTT

D gene: TRBD2
J gene: TRBJ2-1
V gene: TRBV18
clone size: -
CDR3 protein: CASSPSLAGGNNEQFF
CDR3 DNA: TGTGCCAGCTCACCTTCCCTAGCGGGAGGGAACAATGAGCAGTTCTTC

D gene: -
J gene: TRBJ1-3
V gene: TRBV19
clone size: -
CDR3 protein: CASSSGNERGNTIYF
CDR3 DNA: TGTGCCAGTAGTTCCGGGAACGAAAGGGGAAACACCATATATTTT

D gene: TRBD1
J gene: TRBJ1-2
V gene: TRBV15
clone size: -
CDR3 protein: CATSRGQGGYGYTF
CDR3 DNA: TGTGCCACCAGCAGAGGACAGGGTGGCTATGGCTACACCTTC

D gene: TRBD1
J gene: TRBJ1-2
V gene: TRBV7-2
clone size: -
CDR3 protein: CASSPRQGLGYTF
CDR3 DNA: TGTGCCAGCAGCCCGCGACAGGGGTTGGGCTACACCTTC

D gene: -
J gene: TRBJ2-7
V gene: TRBV5-6
clone size: -
CDR3 protein: CASSLTDSPTPYEQYF
CDR3 DNA: TGTGCCAGCAGCTTGACGGACAGTCCAACCCCCTACGAGCAGTACTTC

D gene: -
J gene: TRBJ1-1
V gene: TRBV11-2
clone size: -
CDR3 protein: CASSLTVSFNTEAFF
CDR3 DNA: TGTGCCAGCAGCTTAACTGTATCTTTTAACACTGAAGCTTTCTTT

D gene: TRBD1
J gene: TRBJ1-2
V gene: TRBV30
clone size: -
CDR3 protein: CAWSGQGNGYTF
CDR3 DNA: TGTGCCTGGAGTGGACAGGGGAATGGCTACACCTTC

D gene: TRBD2
J gene: TRBJ2-1
V gene: TRBV4-2
clone size: -
CDR3 protein: CASSQRAGDYNEQFF
CDR3 DNA: TGTGCCAGCAGCCAACGAGCGGGAGACTACAATGAGCAGTTCTTC

D gene: TRBD2
J gene: TRBJ2-5
V gene: TRBV28
clone size: -
CDR3 protein: CASSFGAGGPETQYF
CDR3 DNA: TGTGCCAGCAGTTTCGGTGCGGGGGGGCCAGAGACCCAGTACTTC

D gene: -
J gene: TRBJ1-4
V gene: TRBV7-2
clone size: -
CDR3 protein: CASSFRGEEKLFF
CDR3 DNA: TGTGCCAGCAGCTTTAGGGGTGAAGAAAAACTGTTTTTT

D gene: TRBD2
J gene: TRBJ2-2
V gene: TRBV2
clone size: -
CDR3 protein: CASSKSKSGSVTGELFF
CDR3 DNA: TGTGCCAGCAGTAAAAGTAAGAGCGGGAGCGTCACCGGGGAGCTGTTTTTT